Presented here are 15 T cell receptor beta chains from one specimen sequenced in a study of identical twins. TCRdb independently ran MiXCR on the 5' RACE reads; one entry per CDR3 protein. The table lists around 340,000 distinct CDR3 sequences, around 9% of them singletons, with 8% to 10% in the top ten. The specimen sequenced was naive T cells sorted from blood. The receptors were gathered from a woman in her 50s in good health.

The chain uses TRBV18 and TRBJ2-5; the D call may be TRBD1 or TRBD2 (5 bases each). The CDR3 spans 17 residues. CDR1 is KGHSH and CDR2 is LQKENI in the germline V gene. V lost 3 bases, J lost 4 bases, and 21 bases lay in between. This chain's CDR3 is CASSPLEMTGLSETQYF. CDR3 nucleotides: TGTGCCAGCTCACCCCTTGAGATGACGGGGCTTTCAGAGACCCAGTACTTC. The whole variable domain, filled in from reference TRBV18 and TRBJ2-5, reads NAGVMQNPRHLVRRRGQEARLRCSPMKGHSHVYWYRQLPEEGLKFMVYLQKENIIDESGMPKERFSAEFPKEGPSILRIQQVVRGDSAAYFCASSPLEMTGLSETQYFGPGTRLLVL.

The table lists this clonotype with many counts. V usage is TRBV30 and J usage is TRBJ2-7, with 7 bases matching TRBD1. The CDR3 is made up of 15 amino acids. The V and J ends lost 5 bases and 6 bases, in that order; junction bases with no gene match: 16. Germline values: CDR1 GTSNPN, CDR2 SVGIG (reference sequence). CDR3 residues: CAWSPGQALWGEQYV. In DNA, the CDR3 is TGTGCCTGGTCCCCCGGACAGGCCCTCTGGGGCGAGCAGTACGTC.

This clonotype was seen repeatedly, ten times or more. The rearrangement links TRBV6-5 to TRBJ2-7; the D gene is possibly TRBD2 (6 bases). The V gene lost 2 bases and the J gene lost 2 bases, with 22 bases spanning the gap. CDR3 size: 18 residues. Germline loops: CDR1 MNHEY, CDR2 SVGAGI. Here the CDR3 DNA reads TGTGCCAGCAGTTACGGGGGGTGGGGGGTTAGCGGCCCCTACGAGCAGTACGTC. Protein: CASSYGGWGVSGPYEQYV.

A remark on this clonotype: Compared with germline, one end of the junction differs, possibly owing to a read error. The rearrangement uses TRBV7-3 and TRBJ2-3; weak D call: TRBD2 (7 bases). The CDR3 length is 14 residues. Germline values: CDR1 SGHTA, CDR2 FQGTGA. The CDR3 bases are TGTGCCAGCAGACGAGGGGGGGGCACAGATACGGAGTATTTT. Protein sequence: CASRRGGGTDTEYF.

The CDR3 spells CASTLALWETQYF. CDR3 DNA sequence: TGTGCCAGCACCCTGGCGTTATGGGAGACCCAGTACTTC. This rearrangement joins TRBV12-3 or TRBV12-4 to TRBJ2-5; no clear D. The CDR3 length is 13 residues. Trimming stripped 7 bases from V and 5 bases from J, with 14 bases between.

This clonotype was picked up a small number of times. The V call is TRBV10-3, the J call TRBJ2-7; D perhaps matches TRBD2 (6 bases). Looked up from germline, CDR1 is ENHRY and CDR2 is SYGVKD. Trimming removed 11 bases at V and 3 bases at J, with 14 bases between. The CDR3 loop spans 12 amino acids. This chain's CDR3 is CASSTSIYEQYF. The CDR3 nucleotides read TGTGCCTCATCGACTAGTATCTACGAGCAGTACTTC.

The rearrangement joins TRBV11-2 to TRBJ2-1; 12 bases align to TRBD2. CDR1 SGHAT and CDR2 FQNNGV come from the germline V gene. Unmatched junction bases numbered 4, after V lost 2 bases and J lost 8 bases. CDR3 length: 15 amino acids. The CDR3 DNA is TGTGCCAGCAGCTTACCTAGCGGGAGGGCATATGAGCAGTTCTTC. This gives the protein CASSLPSGRAYEQFF.

This chain links TRBV30 with TRBJ1-4; 8 nucleotides align to TRBD1. J was trimmed by 6 bases and V by 1 base; bases with no gene match: 4. The germline V gene encodes CDR1 GTSNPN and CDR2 SVGIG (reference sequence). This CDR3 comprises 14 residues. The CDR3 here is CAWSGDRGDEKLFF. CDR3 in DNA: TGTGCCTGGAGTGGTGACAGGGGAGATGAAAAACTGTTTTTT.

Only a few counts were recorded for this clonotype. The genes are TRBV19 and TRBJ2-2, with 7 bases lining up with TRBD1. Per the germline V gene, CDR1 is LNHDA and CDR2 is SQIVND (reference sequence). The V segment lost 4 bases and the J segment 0 bases; nucleotides outside the gene matches: 2. CDR3 length equals 15 residues. The CDR3 reads CASSRQGANTGELFF. For the CDR3, the DNA is TGTGCCAGTAGTAGACAGGGCGCGAACACCGGGGAGCTGTTTTTT.

The J gene is TRBJ2-3, the V gene TRBV21-1; the table's D gene call, TRBD2, was not cross checked with the DNA. TRBV21-1 is described as a pseudogene. The length of the CDR3 is 21 residues. CDR3 residues: CASSSRLKGTSGRDDTDTQYF. DNA of the CDR3: TGTGCCAGCAGCTCGCGCTTAAAGGGGACTAGCGGGAGAGATGACACAGATACGCAGTATTTT.

This clonotype showed up just a few times. This chain joins TRBV12-3 or TRBV12-4 and TRBJ2-7; 11 positions match TRBD1. CDR3 length equals 15 residues. J lost 3 bases, V lost 6 bases, and 7 bases had no gene match. CDR3 residues: CASSHGQGAVYEQYF. In DNA form, the CDR3 reads TGTGCCAGCAGCCACGGACAGGGGGCGGTCTACGAGCAGTACTTC.

The chain employs TRBV11-2 and TRBJ2-3; 8 nucleotides line up with TRBD2. The CDR3 is 16 amino acids. J gave up 4 bases and V 5 bases, and 11 bases lay outside the gene matches. Germline CDR1 reads SGHAT; CDR2 reads FQNNGV. This chain's CDR3 is CASSLHHSGGPDTQYF. DNA of the CDR3: TGTGCCAGCAGCCTCCACCACAGCGGGGGACCAGATACGCAGTATTTT.

This clonotype has a handful of counts. The rearrangement links TRBV11-3 to TRBJ2-3; the match to TRBD1 covers 7 bases. The CDR3 covers 14 residues. The V and J ends lost 5 bases and 1 base, in that order; junction bases with no gene match: 3. CDR1 is SGHNT, CDR2 YENEEA, per germline. Written as DNA, the CDR3 is TGTGCCAGCAGCCACGGACAGGGCACAGATACGCAGTATTTT. Encoded protein: CASSHGQGTDTQYF.

The chain carries TRBV11-1 and TRBJ2-3, with 11 bases lining up with TRBD2. The V and J ends lost 6 bases and 14 bases, in that order; junction bases with no gene match: 7. This CDR3 comprises 12 residues. In germline, CDR1 is SGHAT, CDR2 FQDESV (reference sequence). For the CDR3, the DNA is TGTGCCAGCAGGAGTACTAGCGGGAGCCTGTATTTT. Amino acid sequence: CASRSTSGSLYF.

The sample holds a few counts of this clonotype. CDR3 residues: CASSLAGVGGYEQYV. CDR3 DNA: TGTGCCAGCAGTTTAGCGGGAGTCGGGGGCTACGAGCAGTACGTC. This chain connects TRBV27 to TRBJ2-7; 7 bases agree with TRBD2. This CDR3 has 15 amino acids. Trimming cost V 2 bases and J 3 bases; bases outside gene matches: 7. The germline CDR1 and CDR2 sequences are MNHEY and SMNVEV (reference sequence).